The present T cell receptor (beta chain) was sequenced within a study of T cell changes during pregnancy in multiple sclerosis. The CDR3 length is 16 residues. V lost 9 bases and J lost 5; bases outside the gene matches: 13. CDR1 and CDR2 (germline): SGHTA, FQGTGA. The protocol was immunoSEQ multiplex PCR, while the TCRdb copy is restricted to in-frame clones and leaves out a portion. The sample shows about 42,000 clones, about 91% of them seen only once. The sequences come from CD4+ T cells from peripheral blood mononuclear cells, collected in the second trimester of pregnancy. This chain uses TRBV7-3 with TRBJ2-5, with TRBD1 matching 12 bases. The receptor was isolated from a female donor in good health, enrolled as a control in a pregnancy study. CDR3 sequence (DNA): TGTGCCAGTACCCCGGGGACAGGGGGCGCAGAGGAGACCCAGTACTTC. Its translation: CASTPGTGGAEETQYF.